The sequence of this T cell receptor beta chain was determined in a study of cytomegalovirus exposure and HLA in healthy donors. The CDR3 totals 15 residues. Deletions cut 10 bases from V and 4 bases from J, with 19 bases between. Germline values: CDR1 MNHGY, CDR2 SAAAGT. A multiplex PCR was run with 60 Vbeta primers and 13 Jbeta primers. Clones were read by immunoSEQ multiplex PCR, and TCRdb kept only the in-frame ones, dropping some. The repertoire holds under 200,000 clones, around four fifths seen once, with 1.5% to 2% in the top ten. V gene TRBV6-8 combines with J gene TRBJ2-2; D is possibly TRBD1 (5 bases). The receptor was isolated from a man between 18 and 35 years old in good health and CMV-seronegative. Sequences were obtained from PBMCs. CDR3 coding DNA: TGTGCCACCCTGGTGGCAGGGCGAATCACCGGGGAGCTGTTTTTT. Amino acid sequence: CATLVAGRITGELFF.